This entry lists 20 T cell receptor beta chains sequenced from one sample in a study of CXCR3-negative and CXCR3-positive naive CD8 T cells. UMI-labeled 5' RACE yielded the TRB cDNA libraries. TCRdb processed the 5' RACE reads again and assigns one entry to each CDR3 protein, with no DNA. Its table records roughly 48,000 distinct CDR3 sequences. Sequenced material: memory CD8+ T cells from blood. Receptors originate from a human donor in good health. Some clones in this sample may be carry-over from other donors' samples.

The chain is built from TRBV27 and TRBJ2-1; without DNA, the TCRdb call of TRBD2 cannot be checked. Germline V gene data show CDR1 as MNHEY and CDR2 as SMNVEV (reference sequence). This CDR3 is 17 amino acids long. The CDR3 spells CASSFLTSPSSYNEQFF.

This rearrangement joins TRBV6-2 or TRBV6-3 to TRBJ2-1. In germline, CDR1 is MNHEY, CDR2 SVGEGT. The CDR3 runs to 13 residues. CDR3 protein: CASSLDGYNEQFF.

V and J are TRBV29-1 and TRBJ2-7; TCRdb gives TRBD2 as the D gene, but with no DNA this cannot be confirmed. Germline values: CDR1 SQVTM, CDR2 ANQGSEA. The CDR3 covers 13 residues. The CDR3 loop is CSVTTSWSYEQYF.

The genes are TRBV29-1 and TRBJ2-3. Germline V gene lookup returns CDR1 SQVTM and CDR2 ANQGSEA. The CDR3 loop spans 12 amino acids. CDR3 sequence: CSALEVSDTQYF.

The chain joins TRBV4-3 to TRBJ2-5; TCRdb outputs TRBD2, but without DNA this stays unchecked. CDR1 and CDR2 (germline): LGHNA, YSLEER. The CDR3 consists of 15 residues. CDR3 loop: CASSQGGRDWETQYF.

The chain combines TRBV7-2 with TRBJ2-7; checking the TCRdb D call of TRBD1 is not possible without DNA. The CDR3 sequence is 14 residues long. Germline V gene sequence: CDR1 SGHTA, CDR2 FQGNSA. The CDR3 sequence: CASSFGGGAYEQYF.

This CDR3 reads CASSYGGPGELFF. J is TRBJ2-2 and V is TRBV6-2 or TRBV6-3; TCRdb gives TRBD1 as the D gene, but with no DNA this cannot be confirmed. Germline assignment: CDR1 MNHEY and CDR2 SVGEGT. CDR3 size: 13 residues.

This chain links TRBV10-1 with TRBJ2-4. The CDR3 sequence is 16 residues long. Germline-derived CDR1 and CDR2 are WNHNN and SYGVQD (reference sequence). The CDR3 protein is CASSNRSQASRNIQYF.

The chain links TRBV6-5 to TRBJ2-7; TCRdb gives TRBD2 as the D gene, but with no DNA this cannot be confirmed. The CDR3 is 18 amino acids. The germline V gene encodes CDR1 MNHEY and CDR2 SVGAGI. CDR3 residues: CASSSSLPLGSVPYEQYF.

CDR3 region: CSATGLAGEGGTDTQYF. J is TRBJ2-3 and V is TRBV20-1; the TCRdb D gene call, TRBD2, has no DNA to confirm it. In germline, CDR1 is DFQATT, CDR2 SNEGSKA (reference sequence). There are 17 residues in the CDR3.

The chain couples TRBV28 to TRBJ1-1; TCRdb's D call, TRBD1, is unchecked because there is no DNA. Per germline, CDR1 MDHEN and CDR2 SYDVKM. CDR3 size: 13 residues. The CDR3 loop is CASSSGGSTEAFF.

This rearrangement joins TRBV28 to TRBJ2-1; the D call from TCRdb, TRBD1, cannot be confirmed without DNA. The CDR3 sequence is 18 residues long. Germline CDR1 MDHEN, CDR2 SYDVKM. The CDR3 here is CASSLEQSLPGEYNEQFF.

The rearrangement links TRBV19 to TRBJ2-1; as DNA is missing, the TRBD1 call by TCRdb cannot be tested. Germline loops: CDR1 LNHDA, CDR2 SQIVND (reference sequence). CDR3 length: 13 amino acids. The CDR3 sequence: CASSIGERGEQFF.

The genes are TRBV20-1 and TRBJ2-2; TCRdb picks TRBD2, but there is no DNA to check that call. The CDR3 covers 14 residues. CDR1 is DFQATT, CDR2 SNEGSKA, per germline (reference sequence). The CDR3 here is CSARDEGGAGELFF.

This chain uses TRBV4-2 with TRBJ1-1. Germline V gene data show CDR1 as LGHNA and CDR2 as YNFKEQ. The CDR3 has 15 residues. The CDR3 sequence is CASSQDLTANTEAFF.

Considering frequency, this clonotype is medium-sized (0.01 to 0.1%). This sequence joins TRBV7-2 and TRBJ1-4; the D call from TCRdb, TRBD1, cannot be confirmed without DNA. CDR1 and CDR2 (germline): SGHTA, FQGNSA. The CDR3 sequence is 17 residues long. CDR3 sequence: CASSPYVDLTRDEKLFF.

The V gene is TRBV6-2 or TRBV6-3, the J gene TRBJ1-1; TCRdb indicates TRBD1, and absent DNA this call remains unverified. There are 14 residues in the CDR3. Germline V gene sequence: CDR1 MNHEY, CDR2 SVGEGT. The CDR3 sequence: CASSYSTGNTEAFF.

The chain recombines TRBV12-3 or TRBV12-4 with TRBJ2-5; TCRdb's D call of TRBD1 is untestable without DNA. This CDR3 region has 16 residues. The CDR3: CASSSSTEPRQETQYF.

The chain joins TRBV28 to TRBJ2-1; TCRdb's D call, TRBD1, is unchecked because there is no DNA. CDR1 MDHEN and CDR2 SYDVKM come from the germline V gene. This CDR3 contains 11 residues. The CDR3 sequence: CASSTGYEQFF.

The CDR3: CASSLRLAGRTDTQYF. The chain couples TRBV27 to TRBJ2-3; lacking DNA, the TRBD2 call made by TCRdb goes unchecked. Germline V lookup: CDR1 MNHEY, CDR2 SMNVEV (reference sequence). The CDR3 extends over 16 amino acids.